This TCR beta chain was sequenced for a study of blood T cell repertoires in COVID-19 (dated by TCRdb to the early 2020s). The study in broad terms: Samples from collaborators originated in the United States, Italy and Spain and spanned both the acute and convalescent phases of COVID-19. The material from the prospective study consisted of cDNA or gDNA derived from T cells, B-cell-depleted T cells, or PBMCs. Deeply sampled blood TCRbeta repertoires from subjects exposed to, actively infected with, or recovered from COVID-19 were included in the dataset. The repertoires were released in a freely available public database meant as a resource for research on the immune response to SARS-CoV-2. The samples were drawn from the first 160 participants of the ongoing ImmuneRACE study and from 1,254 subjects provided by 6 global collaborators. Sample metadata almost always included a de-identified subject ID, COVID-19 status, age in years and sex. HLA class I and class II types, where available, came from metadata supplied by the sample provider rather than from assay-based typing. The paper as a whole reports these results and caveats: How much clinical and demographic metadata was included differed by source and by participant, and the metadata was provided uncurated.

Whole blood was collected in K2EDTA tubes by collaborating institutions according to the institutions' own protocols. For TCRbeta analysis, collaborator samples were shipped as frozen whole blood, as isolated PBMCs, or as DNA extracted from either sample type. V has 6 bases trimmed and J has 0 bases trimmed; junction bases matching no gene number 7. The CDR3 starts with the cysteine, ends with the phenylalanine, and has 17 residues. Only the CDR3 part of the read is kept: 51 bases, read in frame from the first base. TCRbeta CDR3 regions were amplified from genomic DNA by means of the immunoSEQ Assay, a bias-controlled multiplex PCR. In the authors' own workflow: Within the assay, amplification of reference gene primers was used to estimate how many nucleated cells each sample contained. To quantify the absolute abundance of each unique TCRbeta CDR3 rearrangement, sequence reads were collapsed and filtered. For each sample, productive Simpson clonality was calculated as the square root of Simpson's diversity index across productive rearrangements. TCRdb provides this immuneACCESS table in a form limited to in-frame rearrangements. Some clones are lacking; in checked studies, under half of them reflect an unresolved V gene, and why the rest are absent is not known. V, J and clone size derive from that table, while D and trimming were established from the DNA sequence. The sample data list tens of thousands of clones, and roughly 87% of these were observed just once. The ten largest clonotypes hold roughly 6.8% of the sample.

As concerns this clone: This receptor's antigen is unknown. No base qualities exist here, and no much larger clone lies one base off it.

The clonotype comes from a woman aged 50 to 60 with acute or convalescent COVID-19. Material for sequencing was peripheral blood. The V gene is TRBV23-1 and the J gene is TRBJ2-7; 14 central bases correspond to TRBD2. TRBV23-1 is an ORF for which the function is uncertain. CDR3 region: CASRPGTSGSHSYEQYF. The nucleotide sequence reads TGCGCCAGCAGGCCTGGGACTAGCGGGAGCCACTCCTACGAGCAGTACTTC.